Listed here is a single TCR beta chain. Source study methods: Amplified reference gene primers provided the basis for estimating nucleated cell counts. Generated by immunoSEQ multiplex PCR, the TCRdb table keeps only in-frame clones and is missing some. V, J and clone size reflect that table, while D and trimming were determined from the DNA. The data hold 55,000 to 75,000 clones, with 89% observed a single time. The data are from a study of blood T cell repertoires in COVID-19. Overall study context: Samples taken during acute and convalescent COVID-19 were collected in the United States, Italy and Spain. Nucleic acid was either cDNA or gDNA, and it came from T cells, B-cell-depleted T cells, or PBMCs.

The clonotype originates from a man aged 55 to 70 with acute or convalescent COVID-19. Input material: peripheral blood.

Here the CDR3 DNA reads TGTGCCAGCAGCTTAGCCAGGGCCCTTACAGATACGCAGTATTTT. This translates into CASSLARALTDTQYF. The chain uses TRBV7-9 and TRBJ2-3, with a weak D call TRBD1 (5 bases). The CDR3 runs 15 residues. CDR1 SEHNR and CDR2 FQNEAQ come from the germline V gene (reference sequence). V shed 0 bases and J shed 3 bases, with 10 bases lying between them.